The clone carrying this T cell receptor beta chain has just a few counts. Measured with immunoSEQ multiplex PCR; TCRdb has only the in-frame clones, and not every one. The sample holds some 150,000 clones, around 84% seen once. These data come from a study of blood T cell repertoires in COVID-19. The material sequenced was peripheral blood. The TCR comes from a human donor in a cohort sampled during active COVID-19.

CDR3 DNA sequence: TGTGCCAGCAGCTTTCGTGCGCGAGCGGGGGGCGTTTACAATGAGCAGTTCTTC. Amino acid sequence: CASSFRARAGGVYNEQFF. V and J are TRBV5-8 and TRBJ2-1; 9 bases are a match to TRBD2. The CDR3 consists of 18 residues. Germline CDR1 is SGHTS and CDR2 is YDEGEE. With V trimmed by 2 bases and J by 4 bases, 13 bases remained unmatched.